One sample yielded the 28 T cell receptor beta chains listed below, sequenced in a study of shared clonotypes between healthy human individuals. In the naive CD8 group, cells lacked CD45RO and were positively selected for CCR7, so terminally differentiated effector memory CD45RA+ cells were left out. Here immunoSEQ multiplex PCR was the method, and the copy in TCRdb shows in-frame clones only, minus some. This table holds about 2 million clones, 85% to 95% found once. Sequenced material: naive CD8+ T cells sorted from blood. The receptors originated from a young man in good health.

This chain joins TRBV5-1 and TRBJ2-1; 14 nucleotides agree with TRBD2. CDR1 SGHRS and CDR2 YFSETQ come from the germline V gene. V lost 1 base, J lost 8 bases, and 5 bases stayed unmatched. There are 16 residues in the CDR3. As DNA, the CDR3 is TGCGCCAGCAGCTTGTATCCGGGACTAGCGGGAGATGAGCAGTTCTTC. Its protein product is CASSLYPGLAGDEQFF.

For this clone: Other DNA sequences in the same sample also yield this CDR3. This rearrangement joins TRBV7-9 to TRBJ1-5; D is unclear. Trimming cost V 1 base and J 3 bases, with 4 bases left between them. Germline CDR1 is SEHNR and CDR2 is FQNEAQ (reference sequence). This CDR3 has 13 residues. CDR3 sequence: CASSLGTNQPQHF. The DNA for the CDR3 is TGTGCCAGCAGCTTAGGGACCAATCAGCCCCAGCATTTT. Based on the CDR3 plus reference TRBV7-9 and TRBJ1-5, the full variable domain is DTGVSQNPRHKITKRGQNVTFRCDPISEHNRLYWYRQTLGQGPEFLTYFQNEAQLEKSRLLSDRFSAERPKGSFSTLEIQRTEQGDSAMYLCASSLGTNQPQHFGDGTRLSIL.

The chain has TRBV7-8 and TRBJ2-7, with 10 bases that match TRBD2. The CDR3 has 15 residues. Germline V gene data show CDR1 as SGHVS and CDR2 as FQNEAQ. The J segment lost 5 bases and the V segment lost 3 bases, leaving 7 bases of the junction unmatched. The CDR3 region has the DNA TGTGCCAGCAGCTTGATTCTAGCGGGAGACCACGAGCAGTACTTC. This translates into CASSLILAGDHEQYF.

The chain is built from TRBV4-1 and TRBJ1-4, with D possibly TRBD1 on 5 matching bases. Germline V gives CDR1 MGHRA, CDR2 YSYEKL. The V gene lost 3 bases and the J gene lost 5 bases, with 10 bases spanning the gap. This CDR3 contains 14 residues. This chain's CDR3 is CASSQRQFNEKLFF. The CDR3 DNA is TGCGCCAGCAGCCAGAGACAGTTCAATGAAAAACTGTTTTTT.

The chain combines TRBV5-1 with TRBJ2-1, with D unclear. Germline CDR1 and CDR2: SGHRS and YFSETQ. The CDR3 has 15 residues. V was clipped by 2 bases and J by 0 bases, with 9 bases between them. For the CDR3, the DNA is TGCGCCAGCAGCTTTACGTTCGGCTCCTACAATGAGCAGTTCTTC. Protein: CASSFTFGSYNEQFF.

V is TRBV10-1 and J is TRBJ2-2; D gene ambiguous. The CDR3 contains 12 residues. From germline, CDR1 is WNHNN and CDR2 SYGVQD (reference sequence). Trimming stripped 3 bases from V and 8 bases from J, with 7 bases between. This CDR3 reads CASSDSWGELFF. In nucleotides, the CDR3 is TGCGCCAGCAGTGACTCATGGGGGGAGCTGTTTTTT.

In the case of this clone: This sample includes further DNA sequences coding for the same CDR3. V gene TRBV9 combines with J gene TRBJ2-7; D possibly corresponds to TRBD1 (6 bases). Trimming pared 0 bases from V and 3 bases from J, leaving 10 bases between. CDR3 length: 14 residues. Germline V gene data show CDR1 as SGDLS and CDR2 as YYNGEE. DNA for the CDR3: TGTGCCAGCAGCGTAGCATCCAGGGGCTACGAGCAGTACTTC. This sequence encodes CASSVASRGYEQYF.

This chain connects TRBV28 to TRBJ1-1; 7 nucleotides line up with TRBD1. The CDR3 totals 16 residues. Germline trimming cut 5 bases from V and 1 base from J; bases unmatched to any gene: 10. The germline gives CDR1 MDHEN, CDR2 SYDVKM. CDR3 sequence: CASSQGGGRPNTEAFF. Here the CDR3 DNA reads TGTGCCAGCAGTCAGGGGGGGGGAAGACCGAACACTGAAGCTTTCTTT.

This chain uses TRBV29-1 with TRBJ2-5, with 7 bases that match TRBD2. The length of the CDR3 is 15 residues. V shed 6 bases, J shed 2 bases, and the junction held 12 bases outside the gene matches. The germline CDR1 and CDR2 sequences are SQVTM and ANQGSEA. In DNA, the CDR3 is TGCAGCGTCCTTCAGCGGGGCGCGGGGCAAGAGACCCAGTACTTC. As protein: CSVLQRGAGQETQYF.

This clone occurred once. The genes are TRBV5-1 and TRBJ2-1, with 8 bases lining up with TRBD1. V lost 3 bases, J lost 4 bases, and 6 bases stayed unmatched. CDR3 size: 15 residues. Germline V lookup: CDR1 SGHRS, CDR2 YFSETQ. The CDR3, as DNA: TGCGCCAGCAGCTGGCCGGGACAGGCTTACAATGAGCAGTTCTTC. Translated, it gives CASSWPGQAYNEQFF.

The V call is TRBV2, the J call TRBJ2-2; D remains ambiguous. The CDR3 is made up of 14 amino acids. Germline V gene lookup returns CDR1 SNHLY and CDR2 FYNNEI. The CDR3 DNA sequence: TGTGCGGGCAGGCGGAATTTGAGCACCGGGGAGCTGTTTTTT. This gives the protein CAGRRNLSTGELFF.

The chain carries TRBV27 and TRBJ2-7; D unresolved. The CDR3 loop spans 15 amino acids. V shed 6 bases and J shed 0 bases, with 15 bases lying between them. Germline loops: CDR1 MNHEY, CDR2 SMNVEV (reference sequence). CDR3 sequence: CASRGEEGNSYEQYF. CDR3 in DNA: TGTGCCAGCAGGGGTGAAGAAGGGAACTCCTACGAGCAGTACTTC.

V usage is TRBV7-5 and J usage is TRBJ2-7; TRBD2 is the table's D call and was not checked against the DNA. TRBV7-5 is assigned pseudogene status. The CDR3 extends over 13 amino acids. In DNA, the CDR3 is TGTGCCAGAAGCACCGGGTCGCCCTACGAGCAGTACTTC. Translated: CARSTGSPYEQYF.

The rearrangement links TRBV4-1 to TRBJ2-2; D is perhaps TRBD1 or TRBD2 (6 bases each). This CDR3 has 13 amino acids. V lost 4 bases and J lost 11, with 14 bases in between. Per germline, CDR1 MGHRA and CDR2 YSYEKL. The chain's CDR3 is CASSLLGGGELFF. Here the CDR3 DNA reads TGCGCCAGCAGCCTCTTGGGGGGCGGAGAGCTGTTTTTT.

The chain joins TRBV7-9 to TRBJ2-7; a weak D match, TRBD2 (6 bases). Deletions cut 3 bases from V and 1 base from J, with 16 bases between. CDR1 SEHNR and CDR2 FQNEAQ come from the germline V gene (reference sequence). CDR3 length: 16 residues. CDR3 in amino acids: CASSLGGGAPSYEQYF. CDR3 bases: TGTGCCAGCAGCTTGGGAGGCGGCGCCCCTTCCTACGAGCAGTACTTC. The entire variable domain, with the rest obtained from reference TRBV7-9 and TRBJ2-7, is as follows: DTGVSQNPRHKITKRGQNVTFRCDPISEHNRLYWYRQTLGQGPEFLTYFQNEAQLEKSRLLSDRFSAERPKGSFSTLEIQRTEQGDSAMYLCASSLGGGAPSYEQYFGPGTRLTVT.

This clone appeared once. The chain employs TRBV7-2 and TRBJ2-7, with D perhaps TRBD1 (5 bases). With 1 base removed from V and 5 bases from J, the gap between germline ends came to 21 bases. The CDR3 has 17 residues. CDR1 is SGHTA, CDR2 FQGNSA, per germline. The CDR3 is CASSLVVTDTLGDEQYF. The CDR3 DNA reads TGTGCCAGCAGCTTAGTTGTAACGGACACTTTAGGGGACGAGCAGTACTTC.

V is TRBV11-2 and J is TRBJ2-2; D call uncertain. The V gene's germline CDR1 is SGHAT and CDR2 FQNNGV. The CDR3 has 14 residues. Trimming left V 1 base short and J 0 bases short, with 3 bases between. In DNA, the CDR3 is TGTGCCAGCAGCTTAGTTCCGAACACCGGGGAGCTGTTTTTT. Translated: CASSLVPNTGELFF.

The chain is built from TRBV9 and TRBJ2-1; 7 bases match TRBD1. The CDR3 loop spans 15 amino acids. Germline lookup yields CDR1 SGDLS and CDR2 YYNGEE. V was clipped by 6 bases and J by 2 bases; unmatched bases: 8. The CDR3 is CASTRQGLTYNEQFF. As DNA, the CDR3 is TGTGCCAGCACACGACAGGGTTTAACCTACAATGAGCAGTTCTTC.

The rearrangement joins TRBV7-8 to TRBJ2-7; D ambiguous. This CDR3 region has 14 residues. Looked up from germline, CDR1 is SGHVS and CDR2 is FQNEAQ. Trimming took off 1 base at V and 4 bases at J, with 11 bases between the two ends. For the CDR3, the DNA is TGTGCCAGCAGCTTAGGAGTTAGCACATACGAGCAGTACTTC. Encoded protein: CASSLGVSTYEQYF.

The table lists this clone with a count of one. This same CDR3 is encoded by further DNA sequences in the sample. J is TRBJ2-5 and V is TRBV28, with D maybe TRBD2 (6 bases). Looked up from germline, CDR1 is MDHEN and CDR2 is SYDVKM. This CDR3 has 13 amino acids. V lost 2 bases to trimming and J lost 5 bases, with 9 bases between them. CDR3 protein: CASSLGLAETQYF. The DNA of the CDR3 is TGTGCCAGCAGTTTAGGGCTAGCGGAGACCCAGTACTTC.

The chain is built from TRBV6-5 and TRBJ1-1, with no clear D. V gave up 6 bases and J gave up 1 base, with 15 bases separating them. The CDR3 is made up of 15 amino acids. The germline gives CDR1 MNHEY, CDR2 SVGAGI. The CDR3 DNA sequence: TGTGCCAGCAGAGTCCAGGAGGGCGGGAACACTGAAGCTTTCTTT. Its protein product is CASRVQEGGNTEAFF.

A single count supports this clone. The chain combines TRBV5-1 with TRBJ2-1, with D possibly TRBD1 on 5 matching bases. Germline V gives CDR1 SGHRS, CDR2 YFSETQ. The CDR3 sequence is 15 residues long. V dropped 0 bases and J dropped 2 bases, with 9 bases sitting between them. The CDR3 nucleotides read TGCGCCAGCAGCTTGGGGGTAGGGGCCTACAATGAGCAGTTCTTC. This codes for CASSLGVGAYNEQFF.

This sequence joins TRBV2 and TRBJ2-7; TRBD2 matches 11 bases. The J segment lost 1 base and the V segment lost 5 bases, leaving 4 bases of the junction unmatched. Germline lookup yields CDR1 SNHLY and CDR2 FYNNEI. CDR3 length: 15 amino acids. Written as DNA, the CDR3 is TGTGCCAGCAGTCGTACTAGCGGGGGATCCTACGAGCAGTACTTC. Translation: CASSRTSGGSYEQYF.

V is TRBV18 and J is TRBJ2-1, with a tentative D call TRBD2 (5 bases). Trimming shortened V by 0 bases and J by 4 bases, and 10 bases separated the two germline ends. The V gene's germline CDR1 is KGHSH and CDR2 LQKENI. This CDR3 comprises 15 residues. This chain's CDR3 is CASSPPRVLYNEQFF. The CDR3, as DNA: TGTGCCAGCTCACCACCGCGGGTCCTATACAATGAGCAGTTCTTC. The entire variable domain, with the rest obtained from reference TRBV18 and TRBJ2-1, is as follows: NAGVMQNPRHLVRRRGQEARLRCSPMKGHSHVYWYRQLPEEGLKFMVYLQKENIIDESGMPKERFSAEFPKEGPSILRIQQVVRGDSAAYFCASSPPRVLYNEQFFGPGTRLTVL.

As concerns this clone: Additional DNA sequences in this sample encode the identical CDR3. The V gene is TRBV27, the J gene TRBJ2-7; D remains ambiguous. There are 13 residues in the CDR3. The germline V gene encodes CDR1 MNHEY and CDR2 SMNVEV (reference sequence). V gave up 0 bases and J gave up 2 bases, with 5 bases separating them. The CDR3 region has the DNA TGTGCCAGCAGTTTATCGGCGGCCTACGAGCAGTACTTC. Protein: CASSLSAAYEQYF.

CDR3 loop: CASSLLRNRDNEQFF. CDR3 nucleotide sequence: TGTGCCAGCAGCTTACTCCGGAACAGAGACAATGAGCAGTTCTTC. The chain couples TRBV7-2 to TRBJ2-1; D gene ambiguous. The ends were cut back, 2 bases at V and 5 bases at J, with 13 bases in the middle. This CDR3 is built from 15 residues. Germline CDR1 is SGHTA and CDR2 is FQGNSA.

This clone has just a few counts. The gene calls are TRBV29-1 and TRBJ1-1; D is unresolved. The germline V and J ends were trimmed by 7 bases and 1 base, with 10 bases remaining between them. The CDR3 consists of 12 residues. Germline values: CDR1 SQVTM, CDR2 ANQGSEA. The CDR3 loop is CSAWEQNTEAFF. Written as DNA, the CDR3 is TGCAGCGCCTGGGAACAGAACACTGAAGCTTTCTTT.

CDR3 nucleotide sequence: TGTGCCAGCAGTTTACAGGTATACAATGAGCAGTTCTTC. Its protein is CASSLQVYNEQFF. The chain carries TRBV27 and TRBJ2-1; the D is unclear. Per germline, CDR1 MNHEY and CDR2 SMNVEV (reference sequence). The CDR3 extends over 13 amino acids. V lost 2 bases to trimming and J lost 4 bases, with 6 bases between them.